This TCR beta chain was retrieved from a study of chemoradiotherapy in HPV16-positive cancers. The repertoire was sequenced with immunoSEQ multiplex PCR; TCRdb's copy has only in-frame clones and lacks some. The table records more than 800 clones, 82% of them present only once. Trimming stripped 0 bases from V and 8 bases from J, with 14 bases between. Germline V CDR1 and CDR2: MNHEY, SVGAGI. The CDR3 consists of 15 residues. This clone was picked up one time. This TCR derives from a human donor with HPV-associated anogenital cancer. Sequenced material: tumor tissue, taken from a patient who underwent chemoradiotherapy. This chain uses TRBV6-5 with TRBJ1-5, with D possibly TRBD1 on 5 matching bases. The CDR3 region has the DNA TGTGCCAGCAGTTACTCAGGCCAGCTAGGGGAGCCCCAGCATTTT. Protein: CASSYSGQLGEPQHF.